The present T cell receptor (beta chain) was sequenced within a study of radiotherapy plus CTLA-4 blockade in lung cancer. As concerns this clone: Its antigen is not identified.

The germline V gene has CDR1 LNHNV and CDR2 YYDKDF (reference sequence). The CDR3 covers 12 residues. Deletions cut 4 bases from V and 2 bases from J, with 5 bases between. Regarding the study as a whole: Clones of tumor-derived TCRs expanded in blood after radiotherapy plus ipilimumab.

Here immunoSEQ multiplex PCR was the method, and the copy in TCRdb shows in-frame clones only, minus some. Of about 38,000 clones detected, about 70% appear once; the ten largest clones hold about 8.1%. Sequencing was performed on peripheral blood, taken from a patient treated with radiotherapy plus ipilimumab. The sequence was collected from a human donor with non-small cell lung cancer who had stable disease on radiotherapy plus ipilimumab. V is TRBV15 and J is TRBJ1-1, with D uncertain. CDR3 nucleotide sequence: TGTGCCACCAGCACAGGCAACACTGAAGCTTTCTTT. Its translation is CATSTGNTEAFF.